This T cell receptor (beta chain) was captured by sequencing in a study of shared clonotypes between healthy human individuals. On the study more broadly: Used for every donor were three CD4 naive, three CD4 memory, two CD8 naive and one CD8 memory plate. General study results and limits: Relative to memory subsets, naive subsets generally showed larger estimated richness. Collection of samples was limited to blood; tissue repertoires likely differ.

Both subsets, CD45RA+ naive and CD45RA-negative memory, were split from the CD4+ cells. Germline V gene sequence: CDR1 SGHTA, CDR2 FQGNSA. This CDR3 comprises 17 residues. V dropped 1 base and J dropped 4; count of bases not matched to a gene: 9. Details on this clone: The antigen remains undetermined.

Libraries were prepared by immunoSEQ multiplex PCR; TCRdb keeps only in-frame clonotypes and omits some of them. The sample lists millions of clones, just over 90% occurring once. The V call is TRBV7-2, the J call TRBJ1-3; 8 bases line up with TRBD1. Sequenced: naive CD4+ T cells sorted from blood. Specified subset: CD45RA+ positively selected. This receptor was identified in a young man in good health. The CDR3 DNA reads TGTGCCAGCAGCTTAGAAGCCACAGGGGGAAGGGGAAACACCATATATTTT. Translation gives CASSLEATGGRGNTIYF.